This T cell receptor (beta chain) came from a study of T-cell reconstitution after alpha-beta-depleted transplantation in children. General study findings and limits: Recipient T cells and thymic progenitors that survived gave rise to the high TCRbeta diversity observed at day 60 in some patients. One year post-transplant, T-cell counts and diversity were largely derived from T cells produced anew. Expanded graft clones, several hundred of them, were reportedly the source of alpha-beta T cells about two months after transplant.

Unique molecular identifiers were built into the TCRbeta library. TCRdb called the PCR reads again in MiXCR, with one record for every CDR3 protein. This sample has about 4,000 distinct CDR3 sequences, with 24% found just once. Per the germline V gene, CDR1 is SEHNR and CDR2 is FQNEAQ (reference sequence). With V trimmed by 4 bases and J by 5 bases, 6 bases remained unmatched. This CDR3 has 14 amino acids. Many counts were recorded for this clonotype. Its antigen is still unknown. The genes are TRBV7-9 and TRBJ2-7; 9 nucleotides align to TRBD1. Specimen: PBMCs, mostly from graft donor cells, collected 60 days after TCRalphabeta/CD19-depleted stem cell transplant. The sequence derives from a boy under three years old who had a stem cell transplant for acute myeloid leukemia, so the T cells may come from the graft donor. The DNA for the CDR3 is TGTGCCAGCAGCTCAGGGGACAGGGAGAACGAGCAGTACTTC. This encodes CASSSGDRENEQYF.